This TCR beta chain was sequenced in a study of molecular identifiers for immune sequencing clone quantification. TCRdb reprocessed the PCR reads via MiXCR and lists one record per CDR3 protein. The sample yields approximately 630,000 distinct CDR3 sequences, roughly 23% seen once. Sorted naive CD8 T cells were those defined as CD8+CD4-CCR7+CD45RA+. This clonotype was observed many times. The specimen was naive CD8+ T cells from blood, with Jurkat cell RNA spiked in. Subset denoted: FACS-sorted CD8+CD4-CCR7+CD45RA+ naive T cells. The sequence derives from a human donor in good health. Some libraries in this study had Jurkat cell RNA spiked in.

CDR3 residues: CASSEGGRMGQPQHF. CDR3 DNA: TGTGCCAGCAGTGAAGGCGGACGGATGGGTCAGCCCCAGCATTTT. The chain is built from TRBV6-1 and TRBJ1-5; D call uncertain. Trimming took off 1 base at V and 6 bases at J, with 13 bases between the two ends. The CDR3 runs to 15 residues. The V gene's germline CDR1 is MNHNS and CDR2 SASEGT.